Sequencing of this T cell receptor (beta chain) was carried out in a study of OX40 agonist ivuxolimab in advanced cancers. Background on the study: Dose-escalation patients had hepatocellular carcinoma, melanoma, renal cell or head and neck cancer.

Looked up from germline, CDR1 is SNHLY and CDR2 is FYNNEI. The CDR3 is 11 residues long. Trimming pared 9 bases from V and 4 bases from J, leaving 9 bases between. The assay was immunoSEQ multiplex PCR, and TCRdb's table has in-frame clones only and misses some. This sample has approximately 28,000 clones, with 80% to 95% found just once. The receptor comes from an adult with an advanced solid tumor such as melanoma, head and neck, liver or kidney cancer. The rearrangement uses TRBV2 and TRBJ1-1; D remains ambiguous. Sequences were derived from CD4+ or CD8+ T cells sorted from blood, sampled in a trial of the OX40 agonist ivuxolimab. Here the CDR3 DNA reads TGTGCCAGATCAGGAATCACTGAAGCTTTCTTT. It yields the protein CARSGITEAFF.